Following are 21 T cell receptor beta chains from one sample sequenced in a study of T cell repertoires in cytomegalovirus infection. MiXCR, run by TCRdb on the reads, gives a single entry per CDR3 protein. The sample yields some 700,000 distinct CDR3 sequences, under 40% seen once. The sample taken for sequencing was PBMCs. These receptors were collected from a human donor in good health (CMV status not recorded). Some clones in this sample may be carry-over from other donors' samples.

The chain is built from TRBV18 and TRBJ1-2, with D hard to call. CDR1 is KGHSH and CDR2 is LQKENI in the germline V gene. The CDR3 has 18 amino acids. V lost 3 bases and J lost 0, with 20 bases in between. CDR3 nucleotides: TGTGCCAGCTCACCCTTAACGGGCGCCGTCTCGACTAACTATGGCTACACCTTC. This codes for CASSPLTGAVSTNYGYTF.

The chain is built from TRBV11-2 and TRBJ2-2; 10 positions agree with TRBD2. This CDR3 comprises 19 residues. The J segment lost 0 bases and the V segment lost 4 bases, leaving 11 bases of the junction unmatched. The V gene's germline CDR1 is SGHAT and CDR2 FQNNGV. This CDR3 is CASSSGLNSGRSNTGELFF. CDR3 coding DNA: TGTGCCAGCAGCTCCGGGCTGAATAGCGGGAGGTCGAACACCGGGGAGCTGTTTTTT.

By share, this clonotype ranks as medium-sized. This chain joins TRBV6-1 and TRBJ2-7, with 8 bases that match TRBD2. Trimming removed 1 base from V and 2 bases from J; junction bases left unmatched: 4. This CDR3 comprises 15 residues. CDR1 MNHNS and CDR2 SASEGT come from the germline V gene. In nucleotides, the CDR3 is TGTGCCAGCAGTGAAGTTAGTAGCGGGGCCTACGAGCAGTACTTC. It encodes CASSEVSSGAYEQYF.

V usage is TRBV27 and J usage is TRBJ1-6, with D possibly matching TRBD1 (5 bases). Germline-derived CDR1 and CDR2 are MNHEY and SMNVEV (reference sequence). The CDR3 is 15 amino acids. The V end lost 3 bases, the J end lost 5 bases, and 11 bases lay between the germline ends. CDR3 sequence reads: CASSFGGVDNSPLHF. CDR3 coding DNA: TGTGCCAGCAGTTTTGGGGGGGTGGATAATTCACCCCTCCACTTT.

This clonotype occurred a few times. The chain couples TRBV5-6 to TRBJ1-6, with a weak D call TRBD1 (5 bases). The CDR3 has 16 amino acids. Germline CDR1 SGHDT, CDR2 YYEEEE. Trimming took 2 bases from V and 6 from J, leaving 15 bases between them. This chain's CDR3 is CASSLRSGGGNSPLHF. The CDR3, as DNA: TGTGCCAGCAGCTTACGTTCTGGGGGTGGTAATTCACCCCTCCACTTT.

The chain joins TRBV12-3 or TRBV12-4 to TRBJ1-2, with D hard to call. CDR3 length: 15 residues. Trimming cost V 2 bases and J 0 bases, with 10 bases left between them. This chain's CDR3 is CASSLRHSTNYGYTF. CDR3 DNA sequence: TGTGCCAGCAGTTTAAGACACTCCACTAACTATGGCTACACCTTC.

V is TRBV4-1 and J is TRBJ1-1, with D possibly TRBD1 on 5 matching bases. V lost 8 bases to trimming and J lost 5 bases, with 21 bases between them. CDR1 and CDR2 from the germline V gene are MGHRA and YSYEKL. The CDR3 is made up of 15 amino acids. The CDR3 coding sequence is TGCGCCAGCTCCGGGGGGGTGGACCCGAGGACTGAAGCTTTCTTT. This gives the protein CASSGGVDPRTEAFF.

In this sample, this clonotype turned up a few times. J is TRBJ2-7 and V is TRBV7-3; D tentatively reads TRBD1 or TRBD2 (6 bases each). The CDR3 contains 15 residues. Trimming removed 0 bases at V and 5 bases at J, with 14 bases between. From germline, CDR1 is SGHTA and CDR2 FQGTGA. CDR3 DNA: TGTGCCAGCAGCTTAACCGGGACTGAGGGGGACGAGCAGTACTTC. Translating gives CASSLTGTEGDEQYF.

The chain couples TRBV5-5 to TRBJ2-7; D is undetermined. V dropped 1 base and J dropped 0 bases, with 14 bases sitting between them. Germline CDR1 is SGHKS and CDR2 is YYEKEE (reference sequence). The length of the CDR3 is 16 residues. The CDR3 is CASSLFPVATSYEQYF. The CDR3 DNA reads as TGTGCCAGCAGCTTGTTTCCGGTTGCCACCTCCTACGAGCAGTACTTC.

Regarding this clonotype: A much larger clone lies one base from this, so it may be a read error. The chain is built from TRBV7-9 and TRBJ1-2, with 7 bases matching TRBD1. Germline trimming cut 4 bases from V and 9 bases from J; bases unmatched to any gene: 14. CDR1 and CDR2 (germline): SEHNR, FQNEAQ (reference sequence). CDR3 length equals 15 residues. This chain's CDR3 is CASSSQGGTGDSYTF. The CDR3 DNA reads TGTGCCAGCAGCTCCCAGGGTGGCACAGGGGATAGCTACACCTTC.

This clonotype has a handful of counts. In this CDR3 the conserved last residue, phenylalanine or tryptophan, is missing, so a read error is likely. The rearrangement uses TRBV7-2 and TRBJ2-5; D gene unclear. The CDR3 consists of 17 residues. Trimming removed 5 bases at V and 2 bases at J, with 21 bases between. Germline V gene sequence: CDR1 SGHTA, CDR2 FQGNSA. This chain's CDR3 is CASSLFPRATKQETQYL. The DNA for the CDR3 is TGTGCCAGCAGCCTCTTCCCCCGGGCTACCAAGCAAGAGACCCAGTACTTA.

J is TRBJ1-1 and V is TRBV6-1; D possibly corresponds to TRBD1 (6 bases). The germline V and J ends were trimmed by 4 bases and 0 bases, with 12 bases remaining between them. CDR3 size: 15 residues. Per the germline V gene, CDR1 is MNHNS and CDR2 is SASEGT. CDR3 coding DNA: TGTGCCAGCAGTGCCCGGGACAACATGAACACTGAAGCTTTCTTT. As protein: CASSARDNMNTEAFF.

This clonotype occurred a few times. The chain uses TRBV24-1 and TRBJ1-5, with 8 bases aligning to TRBD1. CDR1 is KGHDR and CDR2 is SFDVKD in the germline V gene. This CDR3 spans 17 amino acids. V trimming: 4 bases; J trimming: 1 base; junction bases outside the gene matches: 8. Here the CDR3 DNA reads TGTGCCACCAGTGACGCTGGACAGGGAGGAAGCAATCAGCCCCAGCATTTT. As protein: CATSDAGQGGSNQPQHF.

This clonotype was seen only a few times. The chain joins TRBV7-8 to TRBJ2-5; 7 bases are shared with TRBD1. V was clipped by 5 bases and J by 6 bases; unmatched bases: 15. The CDR3 covers 16 residues. Germline CDR1 SGHVS, CDR2 FQNEAQ. The CDR3 DNA follows: TGTGCCAGCAGCCCATCGCAGAAGGGGGCTATAAAGACCCAGTACTTC. Translation gives CASSPSQKGAIKTQYF.

Worth noting for this clonotype: This is likely a read error, given that the CDR3 carries no conserved phenylalanine or tryptophan at its end. V gene TRBV12-3 or TRBV12-4 combines with J gene TRBJ1-2; D may be TRBD1 (6 bases). This CDR3 is built from 12 residues. V was cut by 2 bases and J by 5 bases, with 6 bases left in between. CDR3 nucleotide sequence: TGTGCCAGCAGTTTAAGGGGGTATGGCTACACCTGC. Amino acids: CASSLRGYGYTC.

This clonotype came up a few times. The chain couples TRBV6-5 to TRBJ2-7, with a possible D match to TRBD2 (6 bases). The CDR3 has 14 residues. Germline V gives CDR1 MNHEY, CDR2 SVGAGI. Trimming left V 6 bases short and J 1 base short, with 13 bases between. In DNA, the CDR3 is TGTGCCAGCAGCAGGACGGGAGAATCCTACGAGCAGTACTTC. As protein: CASSRTGESYEQYF.

The chain recombines TRBV7-6 with TRBJ1-2; D is undetermined. The CDR3 contains 16 residues. The germline V gene encodes CDR1 SGHVS and CDR2 FNYEAQ. Trimming removed 0 bases at V and 3 bases at J, with 14 bases between. The DNA for the CDR3 is TGTGCCAGCAGCTTAGCGGCTGGGGAGGATGACTATGGCTACACCTTC. Amino acids: CASSLAAGEDDYGYTF.

There are a few counts of this clonotype. The chain has TRBV19 and TRBJ2-7, with D tentatively TRBD1 or TRBD2 (5 bases each). Deletions cut 2 bases from V and 3 bases from J, with 14 bases between. CDR1 is LNHDA and CDR2 is SQIVND in the germline V gene (reference sequence). The length of the CDR3 is 15 residues. This chain's CDR3 is CASSIRDGAYYEQYF. For the CDR3, the DNA is TGTGCCAGTAGTATACGGGACGGGGCTTACTACGAGCAGTACTTC. Supplemented by reference TRBV19 and TRBJ2-7, the full variable domain reads DGGITQSPKYLFRKEGQNVTLSCEQNLNHDAMYWYRQDPGQGLRLIYYSQIVNDFQKGDIAEGYSVSREKKESFPLTVTSAQKNPTAFYLCASSIRDGAYYEQYFGPGTRLTVT.

The table lists this clonotype with a few counts. The genes are TRBV6-8 and TRBJ2-2, with D possibly TRBD1 on 6 matching bases. The V and J ends lost 6 bases and 0 bases respectively, with 11 bases between them. The CDR3 has 15 amino acids. The germline V gene has CDR1 MNHGY and CDR2 SAAAGT. The CDR3 nucleotides are TGTGCCAGCAGACCCCGGACAGCGAACACCGGGGAGCTGTTTTTT. It codes for CASRPRTANTGELFF.

Written as DNA, the CDR3 is TGTGCCAGCAGTAATGGACCCGGGACAGGGGAGCCATACGAGCAGTACTTC. It encodes CASSNGPGTGEPYEQYF. J is TRBJ2-7 and V is TRBV25-1; TRBD1 matches at 10 bases. There are 17 residues in the CDR3. Unmatched junction bases numbered 14, after V lost 5 bases and J lost 4 bases. The germline CDR1 and CDR2 sequences are MGHDK and SYGVNS.

The V gene is TRBV6-6, the J gene TRBJ1-1, with a possible D match to TRBD1 (5 bases). Trimming left V 4 bases short and J 8 bases short, with 8 bases between. The CDR3 runs to 11 residues. Germline CDR1 and CDR2: MNHNY and SVGAGI (reference sequence). The CDR3 DNA reads TGTGCCAGCAGTTCCCGGGGCGAAGCTTTCTTT. Translation gives CASSSRGEAFF.